The present T cell receptor (beta chain) was sequenced within a study of a mutant IDH1 vaccine in newly diagnosed glioma. Study-wide findings and caveats: Overall, approximately 93% of patients had vaccine-induced immune responses.

The time point denotes: week 35, safety follow-up. Every vaccination contained 300 ug of the mutant IDH1 20-mer peptide and was paired with topical imiquimod. The donors' diagnosis was new WHO grade 3 or 4 astrocytoma that was IDH1-mutant and ATRX-lost. This clone was detected once. Its antigen remains unknown. Clones were sequenced by immunoSEQ multiplex PCR, and TCRdb holds only the in-frame ones, with some missing. Here the sample spans under 40,000 clones, roughly 80% being singletons. This sequence originates from a woman aged 18-30 years with glioma. Here the sequenced sample was PBMCs, taken from a glioma patient whose treatment included an IDH1 peptide vaccine.

This CDR3 reads CACSSRAAGELFF. The CDR3 DNA reads TGCGCCTGCTCCTCTAGAGCGGCCGGGGAGCTGTTTTTT. The chain joins TRBV10-2 to TRBJ2-2, with a weak D call TRBD2 (5 bases). The CDR3 is made up of 13 amino acids. V shed 11 bases and J shed 6 bases, with 16 bases lying between them. The germline gives CDR1 WSHSY, CDR2 SAAADI.